These 21 T cell receptor beta chains share one sample of origin, sequenced in a study of cytotoxic CD8 clonotypes in ibrutinib-treated CLL. TCRdb's copy holds only in-frame clones and misses some; the assay was immunoSEQ multiplex PCR. The data show over 70,000 clones, 70% to 80% seen once. The sequenced sample was PBMCs, obtained after 12 months of ibrutinib treatment. These receptors all stem from a human donor with chronic lymphocytic leukemia.

J is TRBJ2-4 and V is TRBV4-2; D perhaps matches TRBD1 (5 bases). Germline-derived CDR1 and CDR2 are LGHNA and YNFKEQ. V lost 1 base and J 3 bases, leaving 7 bases between the germline ends. This CDR3 contains 14 residues. CDR3: CASSQGQGKNIQYF. The CDR3 nucleotides are TGTGCCAGCAGCCAAGGGCAGGGCAAAAACATTCAGTACTTC.

V is TRBV28 and J is TRBJ2-1, with D possibly TRBD2 on 6 matching bases. There are 15 residues in the CDR3. V dropped 3 bases and J dropped 5 bases, with 14 bases sitting between them. Germline CDR1 is MDHEN and CDR2 is SYDVKM. Written as DNA, the CDR3 is TGTGCCAGCAGTTTGCCCGCGGGCGGGAACAATGAGCAGTTCTTC. Encoded protein: CASSLPAGGNNEQFF.

V is TRBV18 and J is TRBJ1-1; no clear D. The CDR3 sequence is 14 residues long. Looked up from germline, CDR1 is KGHSH and CDR2 is LQKENI. Trimming took off 2 bases at V and 2 bases at J, with 9 bases between the two ends. The CDR3 reads CASSPRGTNTEAFF. The CDR3 DNA reads as TGTGCCAGCTCACCAAGAGGAACAAACACTGAAGCTTTCTTT.

V is TRBV6-8 and J is TRBJ1-2; TRBD1 matches at 8 bases. V was pared by 6 bases and J by 0 bases, with 6 bases of the junction left unmatched. The CDR3 is made up of 15 amino acids. Germline CDR1 is MNHGY and CDR2 is SAAAGT. CDR3 DNA: TGTGCCAGCAGCCAAGGACAGGGCGCTAACTATGGCTACACCTTC. Amino acids: CASSQGQGANYGYTF.

The chain combines TRBV5-4 with TRBJ1-1, with a possible D match to TRBD1 (6 bases). This CDR3 has 15 residues. Germline V gene sequence: CDR1 SGHNT, CDR2 YYREEE (reference sequence). V was shortened by 0 bases and J by 4 bases, with 13 bases between the two germline ends. The CDR3, as DNA: TGTGCCAGCAGCTTGGGGGGCAGGGGTGGCACTGAAGCTTTCTTT. Amino acid sequence: CASSLGGRGGTEAFF.

This chain links TRBV28 with TRBJ2-7; D might be TRBD1 (6 bases). The CDR3 is 14 residues long. The V and J ends lost 2 bases and 6 bases respectively, with 14 bases between them. Germline V gene lookup returns CDR1 MDHEN and CDR2 SYDVKM. This CDR3 reads CASSLGGLGGEQYF. The CDR3 DNA follows: TGTGCCAGCAGTTTAGGGGGTCTAGGGGGCGAGCAGTACTTC.

This chain uses TRBV11-3 with TRBJ2-5, with 8 nucleotides matching TRBD2. The CDR3 is 13 amino acids. Per germline, CDR1 SGHNT and CDR2 YENEEA. The trim removed 5 bases at V and 5 bases at J, leaving 4 bases unmatched. Here the CDR3 reads CASSTGGPETQYF. In DNA form, the CDR3 reads TGTGCCAGCAGCACGGGGGGGCCGGAGACCCAGTACTTC.

The chain joins TRBV5-1 to TRBJ2-1, with 10 bases aligning to TRBD2. CDR1 is SGHRS and CDR2 is YFSETQ in the germline V gene. The length of the CDR3 is 15 residues. Germline trimming cut 5 bases from V and 9 bases from J; bases unmatched to any gene: 11. The CDR3 spells CASSVSLAGEGEQFF. CDR3 in DNA: TGCGCCAGCAGTGTGTCCCTAGCGGGAGAGGGTGAGCAGTTCTTC.

The chain carries TRBV28 and TRBJ2-3; TRBD1 is a possible D gene (6 bases). The CDR3 is made up of 13 amino acids. From germline, CDR1 is MDHEN and CDR2 SYDVKM. Deletions cut 8 bases from V and 3 bases from J, with 12 bases between. The DNA of the CDR3 is TGTGCCAGCGGGGACACCCAAACAGATACGCAGTATTTT. As protein: CASGDTQTDTQYF.

J is TRBJ1-5 and V is TRBV7-2, with a possible D match to TRBD1 (6 bases). The CDR3 runs to 17 residues. Germline V lookup: CDR1 SGHTA, CDR2 FQGNSA. Trimming shortened V by 1 base and J by 4 bases, and 17 bases separated the two germline ends. Here the CDR3 reads CASSLVGGGTQNQPQHF. For the CDR3, the DNA is TGTGCCAGCAGCTTAGTGGGGGGCGGGACACAAAATCAGCCCCAGCATTTT.

The V gene is TRBV11-2, the J gene TRBJ1-2; D gene uncertain. Trimming cost V 0 bases and J 0 bases, with 17 bases left between them. The CDR3 contains 18 residues. Per the germline V gene, CDR1 is SGHAT and CDR2 is FQNNGV. The CDR3 coding sequence is TGTGCCAGCAGCTTAGATGACCGCGCCCCTTCTACTAACTATGGCTACACCTTC. Amino acids: CASSLDDRAPSTNYGYTF.

This clone appeared once. V gene TRBV19 combines with J gene TRBJ1-1; TRBD1 is a possible D gene (5 bases). The V end lost 6 bases, the J end lost 5 bases, and 13 bases lay between the germline ends. Looked up from germline, CDR1 is LNHDA and CDR2 is SQIVND (reference sequence). CDR3 length equals 13 residues. DNA of the CDR3: TGTGCCAGTAGGTCGGGGGGGTTTACTGAAGCTTTCTTT. Protein sequence: CASRSGGFTEAFF.

In this sample, this clone turned up a few times. The rearrangement joins TRBV10-3 to TRBJ2-3; tentative D call: TRBD2 (5 bases). This CDR3 contains 12 residues. The germline V and J ends were trimmed by 8 bases and 1 base, with 7 bases remaining between them. Germline V lookup: CDR1 ENHRY, CDR2 SYGVKD. The CDR3 loop is CAIGRGTDTQYF. The CDR3 bases are TGTGCCATCGGGCGGGGCACAGATACGCAGTATTTT.

This chain uses TRBV28 with TRBJ1-2; D is uncertain. This CDR3 is 11 amino acids long. Germline lookup yields CDR1 MDHEN and CDR2 SYDVKM. With 5 bases removed from V and 7 bases from J, the gap between germline ends came to 8 bases. This CDR3 reads CASSAGGGYTF. The CDR3 DNA reads as TGTGCCAGCAGTGCGGGTGGTGGCTACACCTTC.

This clone was counted once. V is TRBV2 and J is TRBJ2-1, with 8 bases identical to TRBD2. CDR1 is SNHLY, CDR2 FYNNEI, per germline. The CDR3 has 15 residues. V dropped 3 bases and J dropped 6; count of bases not matched to a gene: 7. CDR3 coding DNA: TGTGCCAGCAGTGAGTCTAGCGGGTTTGGCAATGAGCAGTTCTTC. This gives the protein CASSESSGFGNEQFF.

This chain uses TRBV19 with TRBJ2-2; tentative D call: TRBD2 (7 bases). The CDR3 spans 16 residues. Germline V gene data show CDR1 as LNHDA and CDR2 as SQIVND (reference sequence). The CDR3 here is CATTRLGGGGTGELFF. Here the CDR3 DNA reads TGTGCTACCACCCGGCTCGGGGGCGGGGGCACCGGGGAGCTGTTTTTT.

The V call is TRBV18, the J call TRBJ1-5; D gene ambiguous. The CDR3 contains 13 residues. Germline V lookup: CDR1 KGHSH, CDR2 LQKENI. V gave up 7 bases and J gave up 7 bases, with 14 bases separating them. Here the CDR3 DNA reads TGTGCCAGCTTGGGTGGCAGCGGCCAGCCCCAGCATTTT. This gives the protein CASLGGSGQPQHF.

This clone showed up just once. V is TRBV5-4 and J is TRBJ2-7; TRBD1 matches at 7 bases. V lost 1 base, J lost 6 bases, and 10 bases stayed unmatched. The CDR3 contains 15 residues. Germline CDR1 and CDR2: SGHNT and YYREEE (reference sequence). CDR3 in DNA: TGTGCCAGCAGCTTGCCCGGACAGGATCCTCCCGAGCAGTACTTC. It yields the protein CASSLPGQDPPEQYF.

The chain has TRBV11-2 and TRBJ1-6; D is uncertain. CDR1 and CDR2 from the germline V gene are SGHAT and FQNNGV. The CDR3 contains 14 residues. Trimming left V 4 bases short and J 6 bases short, with 10 bases between. CDR3 sequence: CASSSVGPNSPLHF. The CDR3 DNA sequence: TGTGCCAGCAGCTCCGTGGGCCCTAATTCACCCCTCCACTTT.

The chain combines TRBV7-2 with TRBJ1-2, with a possible D match to TRBD1 (5 bases). Trimming removed 3 bases from V and 3 bases from J, with 11 bases in between. CDR1 SGHTA and CDR2 FQGNSA come from the germline V gene. The CDR3 totals 14 residues. For the CDR3, the DNA is TGTGCCAGCAGCTTGACCGGGACCGACTATGGCTACACCTTC. As protein: CASSLTGTDYGYTF.

The V and J genes are TRBV10-3 and TRBJ2-3; unclear D gene. Looked up from germline, CDR1 is ENHRY and CDR2 is SYGVKD. This CDR3 comprises 13 residues. V lost 11 bases and J 1 base, leaving 13 bases between the germline ends. The CDR3 sequence: CAASRLGTDTQYF. The CDR3 DNA follows: TGTGCCGCGTCCCGACTGGGCACAGATACGCAGTATTTT.